This entry features one TCR beta chain sequence. CDR3 length: 9 amino acids. CDR1 MNHNY and CDR2 SVGAGI come from the germline V gene (reference sequence). V was shortened by 8 bases and J by 10 bases, with 6 bases between the two germline ends. The sample is drawn from a study of cytomegalovirus exposure and HLA in healthy donors. PCR primers comprised 60 Vbeta and 13 Jbeta primers. Repertoires were generated with immunoSEQ multiplex PCR, while TCRdb's copy carries only in-frame clones and drops some. This repertoire shows around 54,000 clones, over 60% found once; its top ten account for 8.1%. The source is a man under 40 in good health and CMV-seropositive. This chain links TRBV6-6 with TRBJ2-1, with D uncertain. Source material: PBMCs. The CDR3 loop is CASSQEQFF. CDR3 DNA sequence: TGTGCCAGCTCTCAGGAGCAGTTCTTC.